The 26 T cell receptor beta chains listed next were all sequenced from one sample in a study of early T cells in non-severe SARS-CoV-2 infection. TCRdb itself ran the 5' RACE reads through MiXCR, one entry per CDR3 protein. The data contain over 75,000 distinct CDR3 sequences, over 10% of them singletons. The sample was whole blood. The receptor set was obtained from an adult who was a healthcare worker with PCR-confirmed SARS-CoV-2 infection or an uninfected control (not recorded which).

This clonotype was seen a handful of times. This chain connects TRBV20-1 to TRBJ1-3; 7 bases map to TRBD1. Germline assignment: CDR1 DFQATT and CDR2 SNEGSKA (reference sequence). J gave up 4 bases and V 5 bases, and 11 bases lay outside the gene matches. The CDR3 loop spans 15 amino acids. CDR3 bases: TGCAGTGCTGTGAACAGGGGTCAATCCGGAAACACCATATATTTT. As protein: CSAVNRGQSGNTIYF.

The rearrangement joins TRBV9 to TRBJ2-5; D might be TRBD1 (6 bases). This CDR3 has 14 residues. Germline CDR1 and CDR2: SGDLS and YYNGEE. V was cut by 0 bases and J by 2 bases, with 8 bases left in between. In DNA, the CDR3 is TGTGCCAGCAGCGTAGGGACAGCACAAGAGACCCAGTACTTC. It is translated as CASSVGTAQETQYF.

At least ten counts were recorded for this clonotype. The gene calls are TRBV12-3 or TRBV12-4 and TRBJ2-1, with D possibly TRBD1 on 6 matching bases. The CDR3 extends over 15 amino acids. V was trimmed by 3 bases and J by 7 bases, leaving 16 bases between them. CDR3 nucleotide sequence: TGTGCCAGCAGTTTCAGGGGAACCTTGGGAAATGAGCAGTTCTTC. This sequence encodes CASSFRGTLGNEQFF.

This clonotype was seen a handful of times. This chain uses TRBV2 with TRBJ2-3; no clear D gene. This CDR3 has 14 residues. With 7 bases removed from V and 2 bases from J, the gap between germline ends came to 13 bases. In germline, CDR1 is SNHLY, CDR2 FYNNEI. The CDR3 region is CASTREINTDTQYF. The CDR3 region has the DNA TGTGCCAGCACCAGAGAAATAAACACAGATACGCAGTATTTT.

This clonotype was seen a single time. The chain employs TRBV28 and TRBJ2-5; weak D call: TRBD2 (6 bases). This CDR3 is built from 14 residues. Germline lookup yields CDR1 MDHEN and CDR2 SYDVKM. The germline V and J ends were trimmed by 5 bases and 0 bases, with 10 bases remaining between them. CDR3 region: CASSTGTYQETQYF. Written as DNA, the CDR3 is TGTGCCAGCAGTACTGGGACTTACCAAGAGACCCAGTACTTC.

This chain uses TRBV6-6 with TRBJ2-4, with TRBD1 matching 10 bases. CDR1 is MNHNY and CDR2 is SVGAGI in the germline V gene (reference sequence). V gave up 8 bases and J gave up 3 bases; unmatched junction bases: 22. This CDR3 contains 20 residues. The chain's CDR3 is CASQTGGRTGGEFGKNIQYF. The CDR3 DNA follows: TGTGCCAGCCAAACCGGAGGGAGGACAGGGGGGGAGTTCGGCAAAAACATTCAGTACTTC.

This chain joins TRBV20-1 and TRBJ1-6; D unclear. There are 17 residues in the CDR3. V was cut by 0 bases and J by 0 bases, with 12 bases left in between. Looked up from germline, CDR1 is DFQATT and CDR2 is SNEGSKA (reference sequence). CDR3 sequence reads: CSARDLYSSSYNSPLHF. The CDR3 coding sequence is TGCAGTGCTAGAGATCTGTACAGCAGCTCCTATAATTCACCCCTCCACTTT.

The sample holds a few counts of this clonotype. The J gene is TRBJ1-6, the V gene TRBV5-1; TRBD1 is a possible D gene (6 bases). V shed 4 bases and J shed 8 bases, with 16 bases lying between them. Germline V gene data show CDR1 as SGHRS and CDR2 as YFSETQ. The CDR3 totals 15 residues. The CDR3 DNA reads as TGCGCCAGCAGCCAAATGCAGGGGAAGGATTCACCCCTCCACTTT. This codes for CASSQMQGKDSPLHF.

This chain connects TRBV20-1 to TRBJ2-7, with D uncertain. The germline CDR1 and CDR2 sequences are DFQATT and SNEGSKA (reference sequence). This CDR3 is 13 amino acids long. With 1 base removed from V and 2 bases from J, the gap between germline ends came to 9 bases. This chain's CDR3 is CSARGQIAYEQYF. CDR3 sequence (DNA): TGCAGTGCTAGAGGGCAGATCGCCTACGAGCAGTACTTC.

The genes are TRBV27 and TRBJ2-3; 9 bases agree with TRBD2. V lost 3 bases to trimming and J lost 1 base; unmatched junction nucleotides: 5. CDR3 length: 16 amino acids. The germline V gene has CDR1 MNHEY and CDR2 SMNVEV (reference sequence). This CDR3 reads CASSFLRGGGTDTQYF. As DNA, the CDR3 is TGTGCCAGCAGTTTTCTGCGGGGGGGGGGCACAGATACGCAGTATTTT.

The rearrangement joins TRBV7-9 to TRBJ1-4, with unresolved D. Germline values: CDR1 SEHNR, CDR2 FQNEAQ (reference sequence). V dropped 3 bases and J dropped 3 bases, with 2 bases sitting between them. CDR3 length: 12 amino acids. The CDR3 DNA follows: TGTGCCAGCAGCTTTTCTAATGAAAAACTGTTTTTT. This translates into CASSFSNEKLFF.

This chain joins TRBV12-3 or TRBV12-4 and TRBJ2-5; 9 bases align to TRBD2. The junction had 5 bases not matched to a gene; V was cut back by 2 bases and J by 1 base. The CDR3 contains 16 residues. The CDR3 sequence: CASSLRSGGTQETQYF. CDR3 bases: TGTGCCAGCAGTTTACGGAGCGGGGGGACCCAAGAGACCCAGTACTTC.

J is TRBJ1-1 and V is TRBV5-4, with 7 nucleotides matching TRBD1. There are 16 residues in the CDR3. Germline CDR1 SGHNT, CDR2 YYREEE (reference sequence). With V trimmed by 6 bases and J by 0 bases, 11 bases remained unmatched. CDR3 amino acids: CASTREGGLLNTEAFF. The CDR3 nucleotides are TGTGCCAGCACCCGTGAAGGGGGCCTATTGAACACTGAAGCTTTCTTT.

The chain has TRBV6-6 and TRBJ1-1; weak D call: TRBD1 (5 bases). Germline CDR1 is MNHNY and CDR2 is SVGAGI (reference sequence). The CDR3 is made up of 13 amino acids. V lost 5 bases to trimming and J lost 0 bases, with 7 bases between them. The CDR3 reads CASSRQLNTEAFF. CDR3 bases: TGTGCCAGCAGTAGACAGTTGAACACTGAAGCTTTCTTT.

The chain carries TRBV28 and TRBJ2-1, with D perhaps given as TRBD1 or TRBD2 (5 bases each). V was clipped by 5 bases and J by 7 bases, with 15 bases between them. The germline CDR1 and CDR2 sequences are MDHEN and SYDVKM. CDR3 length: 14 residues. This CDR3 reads CASSRDDRRNEQFF. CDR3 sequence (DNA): TGTGCCAGCAGTCGGGACGACCGTCGAAATGAGCAGTTCTTC.

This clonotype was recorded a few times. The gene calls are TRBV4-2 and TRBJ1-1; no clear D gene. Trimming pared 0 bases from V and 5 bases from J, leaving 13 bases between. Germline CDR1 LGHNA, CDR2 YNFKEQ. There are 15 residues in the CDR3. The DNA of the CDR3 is TGTGCCAGCAGCCAAGATCAAATGGTGGGTACTGAAGCTTTCTTT. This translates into CASSQDQMVGTEAFF.

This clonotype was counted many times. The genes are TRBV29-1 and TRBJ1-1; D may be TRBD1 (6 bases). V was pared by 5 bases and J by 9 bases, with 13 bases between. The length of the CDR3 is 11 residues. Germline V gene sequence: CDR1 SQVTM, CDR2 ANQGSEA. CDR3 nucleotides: TGCAGCGTTAAACAGGGTAGTAAAGCTTTCTTT. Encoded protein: CSVKQGSKAFF.

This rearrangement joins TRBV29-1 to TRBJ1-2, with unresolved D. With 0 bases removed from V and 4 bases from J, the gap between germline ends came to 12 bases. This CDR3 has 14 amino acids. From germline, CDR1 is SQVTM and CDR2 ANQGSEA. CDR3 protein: CSVEDFDVAYGYTF. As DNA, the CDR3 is TGCAGCGTTGAAGATTTTGATGTAGCCTATGGCTACACCTTC.

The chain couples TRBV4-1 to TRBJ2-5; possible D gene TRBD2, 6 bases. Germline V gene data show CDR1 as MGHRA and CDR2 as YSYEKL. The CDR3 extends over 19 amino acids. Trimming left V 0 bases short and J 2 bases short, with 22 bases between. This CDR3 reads CASSQEERSGGAAQETQYF. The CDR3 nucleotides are TGCGCCAGCAGCCAAGAGGAAAGGTCCGGGGGAGCGGCTCAAGAGACCCAGTACTTC.

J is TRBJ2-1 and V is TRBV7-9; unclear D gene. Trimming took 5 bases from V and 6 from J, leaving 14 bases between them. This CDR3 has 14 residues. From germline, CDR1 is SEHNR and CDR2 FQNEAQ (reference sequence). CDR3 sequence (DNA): TGTGCCAGCAGCCCCCGGGCAGTCCCCAATGAGCAGTTCTTC. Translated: CASSPRAVPNEQFF.

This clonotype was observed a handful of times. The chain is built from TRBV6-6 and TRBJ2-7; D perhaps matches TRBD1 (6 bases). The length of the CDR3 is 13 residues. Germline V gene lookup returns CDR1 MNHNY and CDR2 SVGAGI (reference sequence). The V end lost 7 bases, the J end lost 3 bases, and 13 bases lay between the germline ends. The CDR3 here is CASKDSAGYEQYF. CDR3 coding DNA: TGTGCCAGCAAGGACAGTGCCGGCTACGAGCAGTACTTC.

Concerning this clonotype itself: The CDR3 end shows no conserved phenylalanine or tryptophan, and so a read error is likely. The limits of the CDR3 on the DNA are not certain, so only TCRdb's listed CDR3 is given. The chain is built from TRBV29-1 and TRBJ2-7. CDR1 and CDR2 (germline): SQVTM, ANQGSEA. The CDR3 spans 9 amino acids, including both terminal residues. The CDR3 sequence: CSVDWGNSL.

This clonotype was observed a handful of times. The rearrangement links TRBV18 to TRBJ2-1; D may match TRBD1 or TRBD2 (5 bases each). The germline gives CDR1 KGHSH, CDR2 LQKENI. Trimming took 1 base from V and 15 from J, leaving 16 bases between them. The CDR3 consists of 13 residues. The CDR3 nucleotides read TGTGCCAGCTCACCACGGGACGGTGACCGACGGTTCTTC. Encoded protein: CASSPRDGDRRFF.

The CDR3 region is CASTSTSGGSYEQYF. CDR3 DNA sequence: TGTGCCAGCACCTCTACTAGCGGGGGTTCCTACGAGCAGTACTTC. This chain uses TRBV7-2 with TRBJ2-7; 11 bases are shared with TRBD2. V shed 7 bases, J shed 1 base, and the junction held 6 bases outside the gene matches. The CDR3 covers 15 residues. CDR1 and CDR2 from the germline V gene are SGHTA and FQGNSA. The full variable domain, in which reference TRBV7-2 and TRBJ2-7 provide the parts outside the CDR3, is GAGVSQSPSNKVTEKGKDVELRCDPISGHTALYWYRQSLGQGLEFLIYFQGNSAPDKSGLPSDRFSAERTGGSVSTLTIQRTQQEDSAVYLCASTSTSGGSYEQYFGPGTRLTVT.

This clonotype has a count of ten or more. The CDR3 protein is CASIFVLPRDRAYNEQFF. The CDR3 DNA reads TGTGCCAGCATTTTCGTCCTCCCCCGGGACAGGGCCTACAATGAGCAGTTCTTC. This rearrangement joins TRBV28 to TRBJ2-1, with 9 positions matching TRBD1. The V and J ends lost 7 bases and 2 bases, in that order; junction bases with no gene match: 15. This CDR3 has 18 residues. Germline V gives CDR1 MDHEN, CDR2 SYDVKM.

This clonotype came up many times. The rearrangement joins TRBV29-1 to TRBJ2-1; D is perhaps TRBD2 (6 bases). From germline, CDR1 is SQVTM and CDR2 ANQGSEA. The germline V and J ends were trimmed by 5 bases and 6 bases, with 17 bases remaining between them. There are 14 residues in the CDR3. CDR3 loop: CSVRSRGTGNEQFF. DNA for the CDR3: TGCAGCGTTCGCTCACGCGGGACGGGCAATGAGCAGTTCTTC.